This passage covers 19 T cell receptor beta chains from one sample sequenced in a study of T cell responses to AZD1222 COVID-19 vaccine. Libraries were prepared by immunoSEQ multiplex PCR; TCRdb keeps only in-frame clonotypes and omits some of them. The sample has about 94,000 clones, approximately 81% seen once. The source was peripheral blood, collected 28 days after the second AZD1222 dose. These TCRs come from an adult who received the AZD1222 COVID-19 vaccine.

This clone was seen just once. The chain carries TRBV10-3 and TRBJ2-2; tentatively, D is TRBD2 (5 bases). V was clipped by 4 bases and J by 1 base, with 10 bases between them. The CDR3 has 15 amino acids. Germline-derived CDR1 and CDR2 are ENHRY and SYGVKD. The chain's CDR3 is CAISGAGLNTGELFF. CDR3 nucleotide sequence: TGTGCCATCAGTGGGGCTGGACTGAACACCGGGGAGCTGTTTTTT.

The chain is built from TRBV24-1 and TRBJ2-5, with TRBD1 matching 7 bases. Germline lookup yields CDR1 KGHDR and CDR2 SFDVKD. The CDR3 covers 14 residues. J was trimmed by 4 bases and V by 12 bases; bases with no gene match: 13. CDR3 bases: TGTGCCCCCACTCCAGGAGCAGGGGGAGAGACCCAGTACTTC. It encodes CAPTPGAGGETQYF.

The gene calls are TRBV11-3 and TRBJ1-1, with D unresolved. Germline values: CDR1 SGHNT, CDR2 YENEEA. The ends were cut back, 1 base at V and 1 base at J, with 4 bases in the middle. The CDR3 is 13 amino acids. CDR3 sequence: CASSLAPNTEAFF. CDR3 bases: TGTGCCAGCAGCTTAGCTCCGAACACTGAAGCTTTCTTT.

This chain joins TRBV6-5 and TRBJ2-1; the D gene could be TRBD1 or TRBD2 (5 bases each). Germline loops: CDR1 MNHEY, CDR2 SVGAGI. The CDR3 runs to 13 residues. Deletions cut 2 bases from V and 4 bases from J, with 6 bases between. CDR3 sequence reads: CASSYEGYNEQFF. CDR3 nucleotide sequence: TGTGCCAGCAGTTACGAGGGGTACAATGAGCAGTTCTTC.

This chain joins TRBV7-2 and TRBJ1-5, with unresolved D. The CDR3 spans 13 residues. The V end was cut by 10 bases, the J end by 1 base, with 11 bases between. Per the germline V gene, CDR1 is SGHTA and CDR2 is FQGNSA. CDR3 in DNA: TGTGCCACCGCACCCTCCAGCAATCAGCCCCAGCATTTT. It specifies CATAPSSNQPQHF. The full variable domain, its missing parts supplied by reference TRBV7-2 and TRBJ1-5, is GAGVSQSPSNKVTEKGKDVELRCDPISGHTALYWYRQSLGQGLEFLIYFQGNSAPDKSGLPSDRFSAERTGGSVSTLTIQRTQQEDSAVYLCATAPSSNQPQHFGDGTRLSIL.

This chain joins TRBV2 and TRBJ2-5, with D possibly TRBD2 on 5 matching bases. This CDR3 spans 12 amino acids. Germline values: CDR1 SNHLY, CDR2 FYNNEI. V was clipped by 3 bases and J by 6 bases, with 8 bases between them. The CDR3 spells CASSDPGKTQYF. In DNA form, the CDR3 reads TGTGCCAGCAGTGACCCGGGAAAGACCCAGTACTTC.

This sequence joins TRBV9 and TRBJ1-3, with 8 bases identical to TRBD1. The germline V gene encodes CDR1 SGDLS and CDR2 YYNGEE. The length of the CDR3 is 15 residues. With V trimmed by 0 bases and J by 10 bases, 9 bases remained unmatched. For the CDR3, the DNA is TGTGCCAGCAGCGTAGGACAGGGGCCGTCCAGGACCATATATTTT. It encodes CASSVGQGPSRTIYF.

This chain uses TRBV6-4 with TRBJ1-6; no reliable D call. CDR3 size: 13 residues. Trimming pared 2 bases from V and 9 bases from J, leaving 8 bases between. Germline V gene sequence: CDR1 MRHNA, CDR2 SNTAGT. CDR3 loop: CASSDRDGSPLHF. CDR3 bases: TGTGCCAGCAGTGACAGGGATGGTTCACCCCTCCACTTT.

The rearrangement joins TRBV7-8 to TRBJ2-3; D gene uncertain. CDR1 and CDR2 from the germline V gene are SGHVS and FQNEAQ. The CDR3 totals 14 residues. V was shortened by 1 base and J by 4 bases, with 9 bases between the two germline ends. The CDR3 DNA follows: TGTGCCAGCAGCTTAGGGCTTTCCCCAGATACGCAGTATTTT. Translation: CASSLGLSPDTQYF.

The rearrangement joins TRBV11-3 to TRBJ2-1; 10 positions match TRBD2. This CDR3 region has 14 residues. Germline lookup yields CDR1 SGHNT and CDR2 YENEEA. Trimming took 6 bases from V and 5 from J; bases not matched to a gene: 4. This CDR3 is CASSRTSGDNEQFF. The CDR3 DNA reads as TGTGCCAGCAGTCGGACTAGCGGCGACAATGAGCAGTTCTTC.

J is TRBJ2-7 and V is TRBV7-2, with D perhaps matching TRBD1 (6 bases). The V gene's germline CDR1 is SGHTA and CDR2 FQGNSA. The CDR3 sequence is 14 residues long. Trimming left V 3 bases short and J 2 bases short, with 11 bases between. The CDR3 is CASSFRDKAYEQYF. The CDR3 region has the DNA TGTGCCAGCAGCTTCCGGGACAAGGCCTACGAGCAGTACTTC.

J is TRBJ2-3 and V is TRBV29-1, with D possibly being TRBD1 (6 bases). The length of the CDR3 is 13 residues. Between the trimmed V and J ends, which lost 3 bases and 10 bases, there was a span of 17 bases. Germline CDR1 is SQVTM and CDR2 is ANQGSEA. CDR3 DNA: TGCAGCGTTGATTGGGTCGGGACACATCCGCAGTATTTT. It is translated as CSVDWVGTHPQYF.

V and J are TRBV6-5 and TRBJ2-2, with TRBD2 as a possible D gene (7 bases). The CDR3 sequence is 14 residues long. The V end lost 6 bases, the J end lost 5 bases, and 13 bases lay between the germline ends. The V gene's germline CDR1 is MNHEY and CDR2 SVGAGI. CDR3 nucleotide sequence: TGTGCCAGCAGAGGGGGGGTGGAGACCGGGGAGCTGTTTTTT. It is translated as CASRGGVETGELFF.

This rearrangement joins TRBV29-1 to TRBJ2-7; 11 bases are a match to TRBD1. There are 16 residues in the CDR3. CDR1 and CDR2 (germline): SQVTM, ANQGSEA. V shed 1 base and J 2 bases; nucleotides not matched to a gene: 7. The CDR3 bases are TGCAGCGTTGAAGCCCCGGGACAGGGGGACCCCTACGAGCAGTACTTC. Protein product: CSVEAPGQGDPYEQYF.

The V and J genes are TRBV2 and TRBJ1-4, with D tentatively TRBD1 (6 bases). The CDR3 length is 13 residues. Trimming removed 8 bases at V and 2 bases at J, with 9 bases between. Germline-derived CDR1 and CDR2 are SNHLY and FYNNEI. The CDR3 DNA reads TGTGCCAGCGGCCAGGGGACTAATGAAAAACTGTTTTTT. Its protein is CASGQGTNEKLFF.

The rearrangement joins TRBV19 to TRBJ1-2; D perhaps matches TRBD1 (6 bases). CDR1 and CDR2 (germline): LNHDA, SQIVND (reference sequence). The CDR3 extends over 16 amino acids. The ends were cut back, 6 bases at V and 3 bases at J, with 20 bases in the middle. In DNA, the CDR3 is TGTGCCAGTAGCCACGGGGGGACACGGAGACACTATGGCTACACCTTC. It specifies CASSHGGTRRHYGYTF.

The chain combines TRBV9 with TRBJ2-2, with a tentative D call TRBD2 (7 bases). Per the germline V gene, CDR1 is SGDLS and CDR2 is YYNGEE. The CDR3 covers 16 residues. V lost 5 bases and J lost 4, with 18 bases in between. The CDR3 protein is CASSERRGAGTGELFF. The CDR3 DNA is TGTGCCAGCAGTGAACGTCGGGGGGCCGGCACCGGGGAGCTGTTTTTT.

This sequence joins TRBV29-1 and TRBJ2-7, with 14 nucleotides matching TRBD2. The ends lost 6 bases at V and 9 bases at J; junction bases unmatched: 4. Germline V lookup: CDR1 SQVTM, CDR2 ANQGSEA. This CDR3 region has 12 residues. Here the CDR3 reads CSVTSGRDVQYF. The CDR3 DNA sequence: TGCAGCGTGACTAGCGGGAGGGACGTGCAGTACTTC.

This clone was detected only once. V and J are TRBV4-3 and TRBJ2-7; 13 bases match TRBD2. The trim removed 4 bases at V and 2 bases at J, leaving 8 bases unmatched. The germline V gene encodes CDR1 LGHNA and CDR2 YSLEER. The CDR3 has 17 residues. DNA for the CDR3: TGCGCCAGCAGCCGGAACCCCGGGACTAGCGGGACCTACGAGCAGTACTTC. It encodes CASSRNPGTSGTYEQYF.